This T cell receptor beta chain was obtained from a study of glioma-infiltrating T cells. Study-wide results and caveats: Tissue and blood shared very few CDR3 sequences. Gliomas, especially low-grade, showed above-expected tissue-blood divergence; non-neoplastic patients showed below.

The CDR3 extends over 20 amino acids. CDR1 is MNHEY and CDR2 is SMNVEV in the germline V gene (reference sequence). The trim removed 1 base at V and 7 bases at J, leaving 22 bases unmatched. This clonotype has at least ten counts. Its target is not known. The iRepertoire nested amplicon-rescue multiplex PCR amplified TCR alpha and beta CDR3s from RNA. One-step reverse transcription and amplification started from approximately 100-400 ng of tissue mRNA or PBMC total RNA. TCRdb analysed the multiplex PCR reads with MiXCR anew, one entry per CDR3 protein. The sample lists 150,000 to 200,000 distinct CDR3 sequences, over 40% occurring once.

The J gene is TRBJ2-3, the V gene TRBV27; 8 bases fit TRBD1. The sample consisted of glioma tissue, nonneoplastic brain tissue, or PBMCs (not recorded which). This TCR was recovered from a human donor with low-grade glioma or glioblastoma, undergoing nonglioma brain surgery, or in good health (not recorded which). The CDR3 region is CASSLWSGGGITPSPNTQYF. The CDR3 DNA is TGTGCCAGCAGTTTATGGTCAGGGGGCGGTATCACCCCATCCCCCAATACGCAGTATTTT.